This note documents a single T cell receptor beta chain sequence. The data belong to a study of blood T cell repertoires in COVID-19. Germline CDR1 reads LNHDA; CDR2 reads SQIVND (reference sequence). The germline V and J ends were trimmed by 3 bases and 1 base, with 15 bases remaining between them. There are 16 residues in the CDR3. Original processing notes: By means of reference gene primer amplification, nucleated cell counts were estimated. Here immunoSEQ multiplex PCR was the method, and the copy in TCRdb shows in-frame clones only, minus some. V and J calls plus clone size are reproduced from that table; the DNA served to infer D and trimming. The sample shows approximately 50,000 clones, roughly 82% of them seen only once.

The gene calls are TRBV19 and TRBJ1-1; the D is unclear. The receptor comes from a human donor in a cohort sampled during active COVID-19. Sequencing was carried out using peripheral blood. The CDR3: CASSIDPSEGNTEAFF. The CDR3 DNA follows: TGTGCCAGTAGTATCGATCCAAGTGAGGGGAACACTGAAGCTTTCTTT.